This T cell receptor beta chain was sequenced during a study of T cell responses to AZD1222 COVID-19 vaccine. CDR1 is SGHDN and CDR2 is FVKESK in the germline V gene. CDR3 length: 13 residues. The ends were cut back, 2 bases at V and 4 bases at J, with 9 bases in the middle. The study's findings and limits: White British people made up most donors, females outnumbered males, and clonal diversity was possibly underestimated. After two AZD1222 doses, spike-specific TCR breadth and depth rose versus day 0.

Points on this clone: The antigen is undetermined.

The table came from immunoSEQ multiplex PCR; TCRdb's copy has only in-frame clones and leaves some out. Here the sample spans over 130,000 clones, roughly 92% being singletons. The receptor comes from an adult who received the AZD1222 COVID-19 vaccine. Sequencing was performed on peripheral blood, taken 28 days after the second AZD1222 dose. This sequence joins TRBV14 and TRBJ2-7; D is undetermined. In DNA form, the CDR3 reads TGTGCCAGCAGCCAATCGACACCTTACGAGCAGTACTTC. Its protein is CASSQSTPYEQYF.